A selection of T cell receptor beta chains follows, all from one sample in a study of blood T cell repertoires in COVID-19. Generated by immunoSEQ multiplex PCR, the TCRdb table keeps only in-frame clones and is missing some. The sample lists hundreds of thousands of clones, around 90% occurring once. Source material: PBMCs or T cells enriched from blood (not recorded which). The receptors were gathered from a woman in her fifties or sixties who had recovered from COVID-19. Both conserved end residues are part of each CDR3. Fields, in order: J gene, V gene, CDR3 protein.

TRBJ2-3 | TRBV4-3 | CASSNQITGRASRAGGPDTQYF
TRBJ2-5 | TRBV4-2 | CASSQGDRGGETQYF
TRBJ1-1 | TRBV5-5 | CASSPRQGSSMNTEAFF
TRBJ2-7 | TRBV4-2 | CASSLTELYEQYF
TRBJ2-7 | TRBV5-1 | CASSPRVGAGGKTYEQYF
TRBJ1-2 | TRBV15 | CATSRRQGLYGYTF
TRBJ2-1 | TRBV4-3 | CASSQTRDRGAYNEQFF
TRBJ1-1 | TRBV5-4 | CASSPSDLGAEAFF
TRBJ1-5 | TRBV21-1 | CASSCRTGDLSNQPQHF
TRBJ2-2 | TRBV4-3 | CASSLNPRLAGVPRELFF
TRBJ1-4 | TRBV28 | CASSYGQGRPYEKLFF
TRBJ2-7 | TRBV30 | CAWSPTPWRDLYEQYF
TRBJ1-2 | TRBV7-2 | CASHYAGGYGYTF
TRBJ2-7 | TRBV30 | CAWSLTSGVYEQYF
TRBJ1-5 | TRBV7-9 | CASSLSGTFSNQPQHF
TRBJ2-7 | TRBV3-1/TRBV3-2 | CASSSTGGNYEQYF
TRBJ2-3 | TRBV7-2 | CASRRTARTDTQYF
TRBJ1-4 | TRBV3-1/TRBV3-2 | CASRSGANEKLFF
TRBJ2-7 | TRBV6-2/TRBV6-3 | CASSNSGTSYEQYF
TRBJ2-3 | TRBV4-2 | CASSQTSAGGPTDTQYF
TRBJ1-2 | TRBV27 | CASSLSVRALGYTF
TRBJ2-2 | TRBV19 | CASSIRTPSGEKELFF
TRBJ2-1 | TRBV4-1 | CASSQVRLAVYNEQFF
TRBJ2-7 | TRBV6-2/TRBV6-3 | CASSYSTQGAFSEQYF
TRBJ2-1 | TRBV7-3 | CASSLREAVNEQFF
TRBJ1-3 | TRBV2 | CASSSGQGVTGNTIYF
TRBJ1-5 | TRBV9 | CASSVAGQDRQPQHF